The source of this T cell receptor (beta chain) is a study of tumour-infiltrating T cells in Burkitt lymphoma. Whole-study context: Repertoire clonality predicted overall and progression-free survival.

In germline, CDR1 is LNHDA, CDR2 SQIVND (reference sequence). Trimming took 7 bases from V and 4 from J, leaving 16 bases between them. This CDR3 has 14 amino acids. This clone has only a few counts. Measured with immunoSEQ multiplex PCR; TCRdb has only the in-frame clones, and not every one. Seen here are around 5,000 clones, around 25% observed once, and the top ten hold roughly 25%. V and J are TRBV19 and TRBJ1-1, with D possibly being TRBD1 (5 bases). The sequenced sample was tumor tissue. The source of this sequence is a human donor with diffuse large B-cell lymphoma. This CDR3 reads CASTSQGGRTEAFF. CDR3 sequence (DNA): TGTGCCAGTACCTCTCAGGGCGGTCGCACTGAAGCTTTCTTT.